Detailed here is one T cell receptor beta chain. This receptor's antigen is unknown. With the read ending 3 residues before the CDR3 end, the germline J gene is used to fill in that end. These data come from a study of T cells in women clearing cervical HPV infection (dated by TCRdb to the late 2010s). Turning to the overall study: The cases were 25 women with histologically confirmed HPV16-related CIN3 or worse, and 2 of those women had invasive cancers. The roughly 25 controls were women who cleared a single incident HPV16 infection within 12 months without developing precancer or cancer. Blood from cases was collected at the visit at which the lesion was first identified, whereas blood from controls was collected once infection was no longer detected. Among cases, blood sampling occurred a median of about 150 days after lesion detection, with an interquartile range of roughly 85 to 200 days. Because only a few women had HLA typing data, the possibility that HLA type acted as a confounder could not be ruled out. An exploratory proof-of-principle case-control study, nested within the Guanacaste HPV Natural History Study in Costa Rica, was conducted to compare TCR repertoires across cervical HPV16 outcomes. Cases and controls were matched on year of sample collection and on age within five years. Cases had a median age of roughly 30 years compared with 38 to 40 for controls, and baseline characteristics showed no significant differences between the groups. The parent cohort enrolled about 9,900 women aged 18 or older in Guanacaste, Costa Rica, in about 1993 to 1994 and followed the women for about 7 years. Five blinded duplicates per group were added as quality controls, so that roughly 60 samples were obtained: some 50 participants and approximately 10 replicates.

Points the paper makes about the study in general: Because the number of T cells in each sample was unknown, differences in richness could reflect differing T-cell content rather than repertoire biology. TRBV6-7 relative abundance was lower in cases than in controls (about 0.099% versus 0.16%; Bonferroni P = 0.0008). The cross-sectional design could not show whether associations preceded infection or resulted from it; effector/memory subsets and HPV-specific T cells were not isolated. Random forest classifiers that combined richness and V gene abundances separated cases from controls with an estimated AUC of under 0.85. Across sequencing depths, CIN3+ cases showed significantly higher TCR repertoire richness than controls, but evenness did not differ between the groups.

The immunoSEQ assay used multiplex PCR to amplify TCR beta CDR3 regions from an average of approximately 1,300 ng of genomic DNA per sample. The assay corrected primer bias using a complete synthetic TCR repertoire to establish an amplification baseline. The amplicons were sequenced using the Illumina platform. The authors processed their data as follows. Sequences were error-corrected by clustering with frequency ratios and a modified nearest-neighbor algorithm, then analyzed in the immunoSEQ Analyzer with IMGT gene definitions. At each rarefaction depth, TCR richness and evenness were averaged across 20 rarefaction repeats, and any sample with fewer sequences than the depth was left out. Wilcoxon rank sum tests with FDR correction were used to compare relative abundances of V, D and J genes between the groups. Blinded duplicates gave an intraclass correlation of around 95% for TCR richness and an average of about 74% across under 75 gene segments. In TCRdb, the immuneACCESS table is reduced to in-frame sequences with V and J assigned. These tables do not hold every clone; where another copy was compared, an unresolved V gene accounts for under half, and the others remain unexplained. D and trimming were read from the DNA, whereas the V and J calls and clone size are those reported in that table. The table for this sample lists 35,000 to 50,000 clones. 7.6% of the sample is held by the ten biggest clonotypes.

Clipping removes 3 bases from V and 4 bases from J, with 4 as the unmatched junction base count. Looking up the germline V gene yields CDR1 SGHTA and CDR2 FQGTGA. Spanning cysteine to phenylalanine, the CDR3 consists of 16 amino acids. The DNA covers only part of the CDR3, 39 bases in frame from base 1. Every participant had a single incident cervical HPV16 infection, and prevalent HPV16 infections were excluded. Cervical HPV DNA was detected with MY09/MY11 PCR, and genotyping was done with dot-blot hybridization. Under 19 mL of heparinized blood were centrifuged, and the buffy coat was aliquoted, frozen at -30°C, then stored at -80°C. QIAGEN kits were used to extract genomic DNA from buffy coat specimens.

This chain joins TRBV7-3 to TRBJ2-1; 12 middle bases align to TRBD2. Material: blood buffy coat. The receptor was isolated from a woman between 18 and 75 years old with a cervical HPV16 infection that either progressed to CIN3+ or cleared (not recorded which). The CDR3 DNA, read in part, is TGTGCCAGCAGCTTGACTAGCGGGAGAGATTACAATGAG. Its protein is CASSLTSGRDYNE. The CDR3 as a whole reads CASSLTSGRDYNEQFF. The CDR3 plus the reference TRBV7-3 and TRBJ2-1 genes for the other parts give the full variable domain: GAGVSQTPSNKVTEKGKYVELRCDPISGHTALYWYRQSLGQGPEFLIYFQGTGAADDSGLPNDRFFAVRPEGSVSTLKIQRTERGDSAVYLCASSLTSGRDYNEQFFGPGTRLTVL.